The clone carrying this T cell receptor beta chain was counted between two and nine times. TCRdb called the 5' RACE reads again in MiXCR, with one record for every CDR3 protein. The sample shows a few hundred thousand distinct CDR3 sequences, around 5.2% of them seen only once. The data derive from a study of T cells after yellow fever vaccination. The length of the CDR3 is 16 residues. The germline V gene has CDR1 DFQATT and CDR2 SNEGSKA (reference sequence). Between the trimmed V and J ends, which lost 3 bases and 5 bases, there was a span of 17 bases. The source material was CD4+ T cells sorted from PBMCs, sampled on the day of the yellow fever booster vaccination. The chain is built from TRBV20-1 and TRBJ1-6; possible D gene TRBD1, 5 bases. The receptor's source is a young man who received the YFV17D yellow fever vaccine. The CDR3: CSARGRMGGNNSPLHF. CDR3 in DNA: TGCAGTGCTAGGGGCAGGATGGGGGGAAATAATTCACCCCTCCACTTT.